This section outlines one TCR beta chain sequence together with its context. What it binds is not known. This entry belongs to a study of shared clonotypes between healthy human individuals. Study in general: Three plates each covered CD4 naive and memory; CD8 naive two, CD8 memory one.

Study-level results: Across a handful of donors, naive CD4 shared about 5%, naive CD8 more than 3%, memory CD4 roughly 2.4%, memory CD8 about 0.4%. The authors expected sequencing depth to affect clonotype sharing among donors.

Assay: immunoSEQ multiplex PCR; the TCRdb copy retains only in-frame clones and omits some. The sample has about 980,000 clones; around 80% are singletons. There are 14 residues in the CDR3. V gave up 6 bases and J gave up 2 bases, with 13 bases separating them. Germline V gene lookup returns CDR1 LNHDA and CDR2 SQIVND (reference sequence). Sample: memory CD4+ T cells sorted from blood. As for subset: CD45RA-negative fraction. The chain links TRBV19 to TRBJ1-1, with D uncertain. The source of this sequence is a man aged 18-30 years in good health. In DNA form, the CDR3 reads TGTGCCAGTAGGAAATTCGATTCAAACACTGAAGCTTTCTTT. This sequence encodes CASRKFDSNTEAFF.